Each of the 9 T cell receptor beta chains below was sequenced from the same sample in a study of T and B cells in COVID-19 patients (dated by TCRdb to 2020 to 2021). The instrument was an Illumina MiSeq. Multiplex PCR with BIOMED2 TRB-A/B primer pools was used to amplify TRB rearrangements. TCRdb trimmed the raw reads at Q25, called clones with MiXCR and kept productive beta chains. Each entry is one CDR3 protein sequence, shown with its most common DNA and genes. For this sample the table gives roughly 23,000 distinct CDR3 sequences, of which less than 30% were detected only once. The top ten constitute 2.5% to 3.5% of the sample. Genomic DNA extracted from blood was used in amounts of about 250-550 ng for amplification of TRB repertoires. Sequences were obtained from blood. The receptors here all came from a human donor who had recovered from COVID-19.

The rearrangement links TRBV6-1 to TRBJ2-2; weak D call: TRBD2 (7 bases). This CDR3 spans 16 amino acids. Germline CDR1 reads MNHNS; CDR2 reads SASEGT. V dropped 2 bases and J dropped 0 bases, with 10 bases sitting between them. The CDR3 DNA sequence: TGTGCCAGCAGTGAAACGGGGGGCGCGAACACCGGGGAGCTGTTTTTT. Its translation is CASSETGGANTGELFF.

The J gene is TRBJ2-3, the V gene TRBV7-6; 7 bases line up with TRBD2. The V gene's germline CDR1 is SGHVS and CDR2 FNYEAQ. This CDR3 has 15 amino acids. V lost 3 bases, J lost 0 bases, and 3 bases stayed unmatched. The CDR3 nucleotides are TGTGCCAGCAGCTTGGTTAGCGGGAGCACAGATACGCAGTATTTT. It encodes CASSLVSGSTDTQYF.

The table lists this clonotype with a few counts. V gene TRBV6-5 combines with J gene TRBJ2-1; 9 bases line up with TRBD2. Losses at the gene ends were 2 bases for V and 0 bases for J; bases not matched to a gene: 11. This CDR3 is built from 19 residues. The germline V gene encodes CDR1 MNHEY and CDR2 SVGAGI. The CDR3 DNA is TGTGCCAGCAGTTACCCTAATCCGGGACTAGCAGGCTCCTACAATGAGCAGTTCTTC. Its translation is CASSYPNPGLAGSYNEQFF.

The sample holds a few counts of this clonotype. The chain links TRBV5-1 to TRBJ2-1, with 8 bases lining up with TRBD2. V gave up 0 bases and J gave up 2 bases; unmatched junction bases: 1. This CDR3 has 15 residues. The germline V gene encodes CDR1 SGHRS and CDR2 YFSETQ. CDR3 sequence: CASSLVLAAYNEQFF. The CDR3 DNA sequence: TGCGCCAGCAGCTTGGTACTAGCGGCCTACAATGAGCAGTTCTTC.

The V call is TRBV5-1, the J call TRBJ2-7; tentative D call: TRBD1 (5 bases). Germline V gives CDR1 SGHRS, CDR2 YFSETQ. The length of the CDR3 is 13 residues. The V end was cut by 6 bases, the J end by 2 bases, with 12 bases between. CDR3 amino acids: CASNEPGTYEQYF. CDR3 in DNA: TGCGCCAGCAACGAACCAGGGACCTACGAGCAGTACTTC. Combining the CDR3 with reference TRBV5-1 and TRBJ2-7 gives the whole variable domain KAGVTQTPRYLIKTRGQQVTLSCSPISGHRSVSWYQQTPGQGLQFLFEYFSETQRNKGNFPGRFSGRQFSNSRSEMNVSTLELGDSALYLCASNEPGTYEQYFGPGTRLTVT.

The chain links TRBV18 to TRBJ2-7; D is uncertain. CDR1 is KGHSH and CDR2 is LQKENI in the germline V gene. CDR3 length equals 14 residues. The V end was cut by 3 bases, the J end by 7 bases, with 16 bases between. The CDR3 here is CASSPVNSLGEQYF. The CDR3 nucleotides are TGTGCCAGCTCACCGGTAAACTCATTGGGGGAGCAGTACTTC.

By proportion, this clonotype is medium-sized (0.01 to 0.1%). The chain couples TRBV5-4 to TRBJ2-1; D tentatively fits TRBD1 or TRBD2 (5 bases each). Germline V CDR1 and CDR2: SGHNT, YYREEE (reference sequence). Trimming took off 4 bases at V and 3 bases at J, with 11 bases between the two ends. The CDR3 sequence is 14 residues long. The CDR3 DNA follows: TGTGCCAGCAGCGAGGAGGACAACTACAATGAGCAGTTCTTC. Translated: CASSEEDNYNEQFF.

This clonotype occurred many times. This chain connects TRBV30 to TRBJ2-7; unclear D gene. The CDR3 totals 11 residues. Trimming took off 2 bases at V and 2 bases at J, with 4 bases between the two ends. Germline V CDR1 and CDR2: GTSNPN, SVGIG (reference sequence). The CDR3 nucleotides are TGTGCCTGGAGTAGGACCTACGAGCAGTACTTC. Translating it yields CAWSRTYEQYF. The whole variable domain, filled in from reference TRBV30 and TRBJ2-7, reads SQTIHQWPATLVQPVGSPLSLECTVEGTSNPNLYWYRQAAGRGLQLLFYSVGIGQISSEVPQNLSASRPQDRQFILSSKKLLLSDSGFYLCAWSRTYEQYFGPGTRLTVT.

CDR3 loop: CASKEGGIQETQYF. DNA of the CDR3: TGTGCCAGCAAGGAGGGAGGAATTCAAGAGACCCAGTACTTC. V and J are TRBV5-4 and TRBJ2-5; D might be TRBD2 (6 bases). CDR3 length: 14 residues. Trimming stripped 6 bases from V and 2 bases from J, with 14 bases between. Per the germline V gene, CDR1 is SGHNT and CDR2 is YYREEE (reference sequence).